The text below deals with one T cell receptor (beta chain). Profiling relied on immunoSEQ multiplex PCR, and the TCRdb table lists in-frame clones only, not all of them. The table records around 40,000 clones, approximately 90% of them present only once. The data stem from a study of blood T cell repertoires in COVID-19. The CDR3 consists of 12 residues. The germline CDR1 and CDR2 sequences are SQVTM and ANQGSEA. Trimming removed 3 bases from V and 6 bases from J; junction bases left unmatched: 4. The clonotype comes from a human donor in a cohort sampled during active COVID-19. This sequence joins TRBV29-1 and TRBJ2-7, with 8 bases that match TRBD1. The sample taken for sequencing was peripheral blood. The CDR3 loop reads CSVDPGGGEQYF. The CDR3, as DNA: TGCAGCGTTGATCCAGGGGGCGGCGAGCAGTACTTC.